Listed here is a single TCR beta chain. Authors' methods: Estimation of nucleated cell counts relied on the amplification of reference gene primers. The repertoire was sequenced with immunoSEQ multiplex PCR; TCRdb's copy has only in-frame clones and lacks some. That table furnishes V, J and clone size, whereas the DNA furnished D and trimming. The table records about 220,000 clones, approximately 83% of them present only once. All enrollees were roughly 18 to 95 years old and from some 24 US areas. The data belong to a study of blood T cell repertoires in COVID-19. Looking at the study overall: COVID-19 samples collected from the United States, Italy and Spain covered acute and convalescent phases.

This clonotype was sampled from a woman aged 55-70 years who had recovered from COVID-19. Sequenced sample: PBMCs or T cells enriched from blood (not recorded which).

The CDR3 loop reads CASLTGGLNTEAFF. For the CDR3, the DNA is TGTGCCAGCCTAACAGGGGGCTTGAACACTGAAGCTTTCTTT. The chain is built from TRBV6-5 and TRBJ1-1; TRBD1 matches at 9 bases. Germline V gives CDR1 MNHEY, CDR2 SVGAGI. CDR3 size: 14 residues. The V segment lost 8 bases and the J segment 0 bases; nucleotides outside the gene matches: 4.